The 26 T cell receptor beta chains below come from one sample, sequenced in a study of persistence of HIV-infected CD4 T cells. Sequencing used immunoSEQ version 4 in survey mode. Using immunoSEQ multiplex PCR, the repertoire was profiled, and TCRdb retains in-frame clones only, with some absent. The data show tens of thousands of clones, roughly 78% seen once. The stimulus was lysate of CMV-infected fibroblasts, 10 ug/mL. CD40L/CD69 double-negative CD45RO-high memory CD4+ T cells were collected. No antigen is known for these receptors. The material sequenced was CD4+ T cells sorted from PBMCs after roughly 18-hour stimulation, taken from a patient who received antiretroviral therapy. These receptors all stem from an adult man with HIV who was CMV-seropositive.

The J gene is TRBJ2-7, the V gene TRBV6-6, with 8 bases that match TRBD1. The CDR3 is 15 residues long. Trimming cost V 6 bases and J 2 bases; bases outside gene matches: 9. Per the germline V gene, CDR1 is MNHNY and CDR2 is SVGAGI (reference sequence). The CDR3 is CASRRPGQATYEQYF. For the CDR3, the DNA is TGTGCCAGCAGGCGACCGGGACAGGCTACCTACGAGCAGTACTTC.

This chain joins TRBV29-1 and TRBJ2-7; a weak D match, TRBD2 (5 bases). The CDR3 has 16 residues. Germline V gene sequence: CDR1 SQVTM, CDR2 ANQGSEA. The CDR3 sequence: CRVLTAKRGDTYEQYF. In DNA, the CDR3 is TGCAGGGTGCTGACGGCCAAACGGGGAGATACCTACGAGCAGTACTTC.

The chain links TRBV28 to TRBJ1-1; D possibly corresponds to TRBD1 (6 bases). Germline V gene sequence: CDR1 MDHEN, CDR2 SYDVKM. The CDR3 extends over 12 amino acids. Deletions cut 3 bases from V and 11 bases from J, with 13 bases between. CDR3 DNA: TGTGCCAGCAGTTTTCCACAGGGTAGGGCTTTCTTT. As protein: CASSFPQGRAFF.

The rearrangement joins TRBV7-2 to TRBJ1-2; 9 nucleotides align to TRBD1. J lost 5 bases, V lost 5 bases, and 6 bases had no gene match. Germline assignment: CDR1 SGHTA and CDR2 FQGNSA. The CDR3 is 14 amino acids. The chain's CDR3 is CASSPRTGEYGYTF. DNA of the CDR3: TGTGCCAGCAGCCCTCGGACAGGGGAGTATGGCTACACCTTC.

V is TRBV5-1 and J is TRBJ2-7; TRBD2 matches 13 bases. The junction had 3 bases not matched to a gene; V was cut back by 4 bases and J by 5 bases. Germline-derived CDR1 and CDR2 are SGHRS and YFSETQ. The CDR3 consists of 14 residues. The CDR3 is CASSPTSGGNEQYF. CDR3 in DNA: TGCGCCAGCAGCCCGACTAGCGGGGGGAACGAGCAGTACTTC.

The chain joins TRBV7-8 to TRBJ2-1; D perhaps matches TRBD2 (6 bases). The CDR3 sequence is 13 residues long. Per the germline V gene, CDR1 is SGHVS and CDR2 is FQNEAQ. V was pared by 5 bases and J by 6 bases, with 11 bases between. Written as DNA, the CDR3 is TGTGCCAGCAGCACTAGAGCGGGCAATGAGCAGTTCTTC. It codes for CASSTRAGNEQFF. Drawing the rest from reference TRBV7-8 and TRBJ2-1, the complete variable domain is GAGVSQSPRYKVAKRGQDVALRCDPISGHVSLFWYQQALGQGPEFLTYFQNEAQLDKSGLPSDRFFAERPEGSVSTLKIQRTQQEDSAVYLCASSTRAGNEQFFGPGTRLTVL.

The chain uses TRBV11-3 and TRBJ2-3; 9 nucleotides match TRBD2. Trimming took 5 bases from V and 5 from J; bases not matched to a gene: 5. The CDR3 length is 14 residues. Germline V gives CDR1 SGHNT, CDR2 YENEEA. The CDR3 protein is CASSLGLAGDTQYF. The CDR3 region has the DNA TGTGCCAGCAGCCTGGGACTAGCTGGAGATACGCAGTATTTT.

CDR3 region: CASTITGELFF. For the CDR3, the DNA is TGTGCCAGTACGATCACCGGGGAGCTGTTTTTT. J is TRBJ2-2 and V is TRBV19, with D uncertain. In germline, CDR1 is LNHDA, CDR2 SQIVND (reference sequence). Trimming cost V 7 bases and J 4 bases, with 4 bases left between them. This CDR3 is 11 amino acids long.

This sequence joins TRBV18 and TRBJ1-1; maybe TRBD1 (5 bases). V lost 1 base, J lost 2 bases, and 8 bases lay in between. This CDR3 contains 14 residues. CDR1 is KGHSH, CDR2 LQKENI, per germline. DNA of the CDR3: TGTGCCAGCTCACCACTTCAGGGTAACACTGAAGCTTTCTTT. Protein sequence: CASSPLQGNTEAFF.

V is TRBV10-1 and J is TRBJ2-2; D gene uncertain. This CDR3 has 16 residues. CDR1 is WNHNN, CDR2 SYGVQD, per germline (reference sequence). The ends were cut back, 2 bases at V and 3 bases at J, with 13 bases in the middle. This CDR3 reads CASSEVRDGHTGELFF. The CDR3, as DNA: TGCGCCAGCAGTGAGGTTCGCGACGGCCACACCGGGGAGCTGTTTTTT.

This clone has just a few counts. J is TRBJ1-6 and V is TRBV9; no firm D call. Germline assignment: CDR1 SGDLS and CDR2 YYNGEE. The CDR3 is 14 amino acids. Trimming stripped 1 base from V and 7 bases from J, with 9 bases between. The CDR3 loop reads CASSVLGSNSPLHF. DNA for the CDR3: TGTGCCAGCAGCGTACTCGGCAGCAATTCACCCCTCCACTTT.

This clone turned up a few times. The rearrangement joins TRBV19 to TRBJ1-1; weak D call: TRBD1 (5 bases). This CDR3 spans 15 amino acids. V lost 2 bases and J lost 1, with 11 bases in between. Germline V CDR1 and CDR2: LNHDA, SQIVND (reference sequence). CDR3 DNA: TGTGCCAGTAGTATATGGCGGCAGGGGAACACTGAAGCTTTCTTT. It encodes CASSIWRQGNTEAFF.

The rearrangement uses TRBV3-1 (or the pseudogene TRBV3-2) and TRBJ2-2, with 9 bases matching TRBD1. J gave up 4 bases and V 0 bases, and 9 bases lay outside the gene matches. The CDR3 contains 18 residues. Looked up from germline, CDR1 is LGHDT and CDR2 is YNNKEL (reference sequence). The chain's CDR3 is CASSQDFRTGVSTGELFF. CDR3 in DNA: TGTGCCAGCAGCCAAGATTTCAGGACAGGGGTCAGCACCGGGGAGCTGTTTTTT.

V usage is TRBV6-5 and J usage is TRBJ1-2; possible D gene TRBD1, 6 bases. Trimming left V 4 bases short and J 2 bases short, with 11 bases between. Germline CDR1 MNHEY, CDR2 SVGAGI. The CDR3 consists of 14 residues. The DNA for the CDR3 is TGTGCCAGCAGTTTTCGAGACAGGAACTATGGCTACACCTTC. Translated: CASSFRDRNYGYTF.

This chain connects TRBV28 to TRBJ1-1; D may be TRBD1 (6 bases). Germline CDR1 reads MDHEN; CDR2 reads SYDVKM. V shed 3 bases and J shed 1 base, with 9 bases lying between them. The CDR3 is 14 residues long. For the CDR3, the DNA is TGTGCCAGCAGTTTTAACAGGGCGAACACTGAAGCTTTCTTT. This sequence encodes CASSFNRANTEAFF.

The chain carries TRBV5-1 and TRBJ1-3; D is unresolved. CDR1 is SGHRS, CDR2 YFSETQ, per germline. V gave up 0 bases and J gave up 4 bases, with 23 bases separating them. The CDR3 spans 19 residues. CDR3 in amino acids: CASSLEGNAVLQAGNTIYF. CDR3 DNA sequence: TGCGCCAGCAGCTTGGAGGGAAACGCCGTGTTACAAGCGGGAAACACCATATATTTT. Supplemented by reference TRBV5-1 and TRBJ1-3, the full variable domain reads KAGVTQTPRYLIKTRGQQVTLSCSPISGHRSVSWYQQTPGQGLQFLFEYFSETQRNKGNFPGRFSGRQFSNSRSEMNVSTLELGDSALYLCASSLEGNAVLQAGNTIYFGEGSWLTVV.

The chain is built from TRBV19 and TRBJ2-3, with no clear D. The V gene's germline CDR1 is LNHDA and CDR2 SQIVND (reference sequence). The CDR3 runs 13 residues. V lost 0 bases to trimming and J lost 9 bases, with 10 bases between them. CDR3 amino acids: CASSIDPAKTQYF. The CDR3 bases are TGTGCCAGTAGTATAGATCCCGCCAAAACGCAGTATTTT.

V is TRBV20-1 and J is TRBJ2-3; TRBD2 matches at 7 bases. With V trimmed by 3 bases and J by 5 bases, 11 bases remained unmatched. This CDR3 is built from 15 residues. Germline CDR1 DFQATT, CDR2 SNEGSKA (reference sequence). In DNA form, the CDR3 reads TGCAGTGCTAGTGTCCCTGGCGGGGGATTAGATACGCAGTATTTT. Protein sequence: CSASVPGGGLDTQYF.

The chain employs TRBV9 and TRBJ2-3; 8 nucleotides align to TRBD1. This CDR3 has 15 residues. Germline values: CDR1 SGDLS, CDR2 YYNGEE. Unmatched junction bases numbered 4, after V lost 4 bases and J lost 0 bases. The chain's CDR3 is CASSIRDRSTDTQYF. CDR3 bases: TGTGCCAGCAGCATCCGGGACAGGAGCACAGATACGCAGTATTTT. Using reference TRBV9 and TRBJ2-3 for the parts outside the CDR3, the full variable domain is DSGVTQTPKHLITATGQRVTLRCSPRSGDLSVYWYQQSLDQGLQFLIQYYNGEERAKGNILERFSAQQFPDLHSELNLSSLELGDSALYFCASSIRDRSTDTQYFGPGTRLTVL.

Remarks on this clone: This sample includes further DNA sequences coding for the same CDR3. CDR3 sequence (DNA): TGTGCCAGCAGTTACGTGAGCTCCTATAATTCACCCCTCCACTTT. It translates to CASSYVSSYNSPLHF. The J gene is TRBJ1-6, the V gene TRBV6-5; D is unclear. Germline loops: CDR1 MNHEY, CDR2 SVGAGI. The CDR3 has 15 amino acids. Deletions cut 2 bases from V and 0 bases from J, with 5 bases between.

The chain has TRBV18 and TRBJ1-1; tentative D call: TRBD1 (6 bases). The germline V gene has CDR1 KGHSH and CDR2 LQKENI. V was pared by 2 bases and J by 2 bases, with 12 bases between. The CDR3 is 15 residues long. The CDR3 DNA reads TGTGCCAGCTCACCATATATACAGGGAAACACTGAAGCTTTCTTT. Its protein product is CASSPYIQGNTEAFF.

This clone was found a few times. The rearrangement links TRBV28 to TRBJ1-5; possibly TRBD1 for D (5 bases). The germline V gene encodes CDR1 MDHEN and CDR2 SYDVKM. V was trimmed by 3 bases and J by 2 bases, leaving 14 bases between them. The CDR3 spans 16 residues. The CDR3: CASSFAGVSGNQPQHF. The CDR3 coding sequence is TGTGCCAGCAGTTTTGCGGGGGTGAGTGGCAATCAGCCCCAGCATTTT.

The chain employs TRBV5-1 and TRBJ1-3; the D is unclear. This CDR3 is 13 amino acids long. Trimming took 0 bases from V and 3 from J, leaving 4 bases between them. Germline V lookup: CDR1 SGHRS, CDR2 YFSETQ. CDR3 coding DNA: TGCGCCAGCAGCTTGGGGGTTGGAAACACCATATATTTT. This translates into CASSLGVGNTIYF.

This clone was seen more than once but under ten times. The V gene is TRBV2, the J gene TRBJ1-6; possibly TRBD1 for D (5 bases). Germline V gives CDR1 SNHLY, CDR2 FYNNEI. Trimming took off 7 bases at V and 14 bases at J, with 21 bases between the two ends. The length of the CDR3 is 14 residues. The CDR3 loop reads CASTPSLGERALHF. DNA for the CDR3: TGTGCCAGCACCCCATCCTTGGGGGAGCGGGCCCTCCACTTT. Together with reference TRBV2 and TRBJ1-6, the CDR3 gives the full variable domain: EPEVTQTPSHQVTQMGQEVILRCVPISNHLYFYWYRQILGQKVEFLVSFYNNEISEKSEIFDDQFSVERPDGSNFTLKIRSTKLEDSAMYFCASTPSLGERALHFGNGTRLTVT.

The chain has TRBV7-9 and TRBJ2-7; D is ambiguous. In germline, CDR1 is SEHNR, CDR2 FQNEAQ (reference sequence). V lost 5 bases, J lost 0 bases, and 17 bases lay in between. CDR3 size: 16 residues. CDR3 coding DNA: TGTGCCAGCAGCCTAGTCTCGGTAGGGAACTCCTACGAGCAGTACTTC. Amino acids: CASSLVSVGNSYEQYF.

The rearrangement joins TRBV10-1 to TRBJ2-2; D might be TRBD2 (5 bases). Trimming stripped 8 bases from V and 3 bases from J, with 13 bases between. Germline V gene lookup returns CDR1 WNHNN and CDR2 SYGVQD (reference sequence). The CDR3 runs 14 residues. DNA of the CDR3: TGCGCCAGCGCGGTCTACGGGGACACCGGGGAGCTGTTTTTT. Amino acid sequence: CASAVYGDTGELFF.